The text below deals with one T cell receptor (beta chain). Authors' data handling: Counts of nucleated cells, estimated from reference gene primer amplification, were obtained. TCRdb keeps only in-frame clones here, not all; method: immunoSEQ multiplex PCR. V and J calls and clone size are those listed in that table; D and trimming were worked out from the DNA. The sample has fewer than 350,000 clones; about nine tenths are singletons. This record belongs to a study of blood T cell repertoires in COVID-19. Study in general: Italy, Spain and the United States were the sources of the convalescent and acute COVID-19 samples. PBMCs, B-cell-depleted T cells, or T cells were the source of the cDNA or gDNA that made up the material.

Germline V gives CDR1 SQVTM, CDR2 ANQGSEA. The CDR3 has 13 amino acids. V dropped 0 bases and J dropped 5 bases, with 10 bases sitting between them. Seattle patients were enrolled during active infection and followed longitudinally. The TCR comes from a woman in her twenties or thirties with COVID-19, enrolled during active disease. The chain recombines TRBV29-1 with TRBJ1-2; maybe TRBD1 (5 bases). Material: peripheral blood. The CDR3, as DNA: TGCAGCGTTGAAGATCTTGGGGGGTATGGCTACACCTTC. It codes for CSVEDLGGYGYTF.